This TCR beta chain originates from a study of T cells in localized non-small cell lung cancer. General observations from the study: Adjacent lung held a median about 57 of the top 100 tumor clones. Uninvolved adjacent lung showed the highest T cell clonality, exceeding tumor. Only one tumor region went through sequencing, so heterogeneity may still be there. Higher blood T cell density tracked longer overall survival.

Profiled with immunoSEQ multiplex PCR; TCRdb holds only in-frame clones, not every one. Of 70,000 to 95,000 clones listed, just over 90% are singletons. Remarks on this clone: The antigen is unknown.

The germline V gene has CDR1 GTSNPN and CDR2 SVGIG (reference sequence). The CDR3 length is 11 residues. V dropped 1 base and J dropped 2 bases, with 0 bases sitting between them. The chain joins TRBV30 to TRBJ2-1; D unresolved. The sample here was PBMCs, taken before any cancer treatment. The sequence was obtained from a woman aged 35 to 75 with stage II squamous cell lung carcinoma. The CDR3 here is CAWSAYNEQFF. The DNA for the CDR3 is TGTGCCTGGAGTGCCTACAATGAGCAGTTCTTC.